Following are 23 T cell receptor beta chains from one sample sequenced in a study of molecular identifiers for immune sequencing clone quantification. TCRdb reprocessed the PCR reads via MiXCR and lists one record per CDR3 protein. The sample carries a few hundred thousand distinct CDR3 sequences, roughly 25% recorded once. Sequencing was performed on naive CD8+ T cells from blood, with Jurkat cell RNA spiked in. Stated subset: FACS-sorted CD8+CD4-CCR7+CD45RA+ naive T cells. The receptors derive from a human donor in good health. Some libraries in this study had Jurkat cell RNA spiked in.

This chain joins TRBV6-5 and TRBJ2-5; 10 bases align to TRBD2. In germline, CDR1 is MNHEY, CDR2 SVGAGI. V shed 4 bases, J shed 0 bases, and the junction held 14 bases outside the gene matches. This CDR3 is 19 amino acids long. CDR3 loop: CASSSTLLAGVSHQETQYF. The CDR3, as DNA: TGTGCCAGCAGTTCCACTCTCCTAGCGGGAGTAAGCCACCAAGAGACCCAGTACTTC.

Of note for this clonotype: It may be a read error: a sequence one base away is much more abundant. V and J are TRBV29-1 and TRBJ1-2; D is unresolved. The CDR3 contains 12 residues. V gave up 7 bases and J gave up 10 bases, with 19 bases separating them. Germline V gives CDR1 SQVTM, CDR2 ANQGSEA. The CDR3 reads CSAPSPADDYTF. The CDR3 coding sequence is TGCAGCGCCCCATCCCCGGCAGATGACTACACCTTC. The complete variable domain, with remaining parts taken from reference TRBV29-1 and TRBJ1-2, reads SAVISQKPSRDICQRGTSLTIQCQVDSQVTMMFWYRQQPGQSLTLIATANQGSEATYESGFVIDKFPISRPNLTFSTLTVSNMSPEDSSIYLCSAPSPADDYTFGSGTRLTVV.

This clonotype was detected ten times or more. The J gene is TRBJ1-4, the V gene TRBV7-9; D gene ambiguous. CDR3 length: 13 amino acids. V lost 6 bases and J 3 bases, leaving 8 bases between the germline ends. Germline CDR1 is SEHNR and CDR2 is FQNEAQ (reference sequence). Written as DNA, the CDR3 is TGTGCCAGCAGGAGGACCCCTAATGAAAAACTGTTTTTT. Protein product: CASRRTPNEKLFF.

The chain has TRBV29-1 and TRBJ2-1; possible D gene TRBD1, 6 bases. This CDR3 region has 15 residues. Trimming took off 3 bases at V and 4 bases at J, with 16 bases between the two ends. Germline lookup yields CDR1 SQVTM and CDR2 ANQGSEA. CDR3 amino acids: CSVDAGGVLYNEQFF. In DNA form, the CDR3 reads TGCAGCGTTGATGCTGGGGGCGTCCTATACAATGAGCAGTTCTTC.

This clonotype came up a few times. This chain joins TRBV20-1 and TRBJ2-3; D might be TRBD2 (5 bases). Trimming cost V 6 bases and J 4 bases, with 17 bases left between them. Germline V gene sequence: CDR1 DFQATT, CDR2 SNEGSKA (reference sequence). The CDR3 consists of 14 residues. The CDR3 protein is CSAQDLKEADTQYF. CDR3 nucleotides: TGCAGTGCCCAGGACCTAAAGGAGGCAGATACGCAGTATTTT.

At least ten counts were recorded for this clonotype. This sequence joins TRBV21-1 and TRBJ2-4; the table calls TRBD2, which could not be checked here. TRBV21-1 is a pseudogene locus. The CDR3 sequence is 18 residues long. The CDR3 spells CASSKEERRGLAKNIQYF. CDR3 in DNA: TGTGCCAGCAGCAAAGAAGAAAGGAGGGGGTTAGCCAAAAACATTCAGTACTTC.

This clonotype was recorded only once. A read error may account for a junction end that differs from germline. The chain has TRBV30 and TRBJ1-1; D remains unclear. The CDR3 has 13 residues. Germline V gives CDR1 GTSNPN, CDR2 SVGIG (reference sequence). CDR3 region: CAWSVFGNTEALF. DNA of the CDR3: TGTGCCTGGAGTGTTTTCGGAAACACTGAAGCTCTCTTT. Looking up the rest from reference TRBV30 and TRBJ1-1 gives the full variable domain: SQTIHQWPATLVQPVGSPLSLECTVEGTSNPNLYWYRQAAGRGLQLLFYSVGIGQISSEVPQNLSASRPQDRQFILSSKKLLLSDSGFYLCAWSVFGNTEALFGQGTRLTVV.

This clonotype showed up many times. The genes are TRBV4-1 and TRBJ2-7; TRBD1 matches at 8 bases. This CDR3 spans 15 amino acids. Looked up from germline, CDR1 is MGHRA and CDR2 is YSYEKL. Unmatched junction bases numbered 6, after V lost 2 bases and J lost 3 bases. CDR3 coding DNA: TGCGCCAGCAGCCAACCGGGACAGGCTATCTACGAGCAGTACTTC. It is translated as CASSQPGQAIYEQYF.

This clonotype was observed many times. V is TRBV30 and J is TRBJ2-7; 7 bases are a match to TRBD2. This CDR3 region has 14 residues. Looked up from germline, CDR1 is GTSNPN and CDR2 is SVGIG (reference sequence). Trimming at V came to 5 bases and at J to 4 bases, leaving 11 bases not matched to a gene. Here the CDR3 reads CAWGGGEGGYEQYF. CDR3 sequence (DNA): TGTGCCTGGGGAGGCGGGGAGGGTGGATACGAGCAGTACTTC.

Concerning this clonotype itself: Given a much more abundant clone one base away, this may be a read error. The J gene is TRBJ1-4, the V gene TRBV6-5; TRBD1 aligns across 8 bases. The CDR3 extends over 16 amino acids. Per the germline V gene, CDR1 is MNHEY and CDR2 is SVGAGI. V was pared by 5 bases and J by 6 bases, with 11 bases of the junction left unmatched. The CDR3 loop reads CASSTPRDRRDEKLFF. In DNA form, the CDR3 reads TGTGCCAGCAGTACACCGAGGGACAGGAGGGATGAAAAACTGTTTTTT.

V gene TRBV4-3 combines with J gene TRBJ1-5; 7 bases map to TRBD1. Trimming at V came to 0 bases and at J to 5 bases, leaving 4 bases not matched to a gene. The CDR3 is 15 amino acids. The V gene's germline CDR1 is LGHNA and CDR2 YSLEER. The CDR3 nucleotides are TGCGCCAGCAGCCAAGAAAGGGGGCTGGATCAGCCCCAGCATTTT. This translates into CASSQERGLDQPQHF.

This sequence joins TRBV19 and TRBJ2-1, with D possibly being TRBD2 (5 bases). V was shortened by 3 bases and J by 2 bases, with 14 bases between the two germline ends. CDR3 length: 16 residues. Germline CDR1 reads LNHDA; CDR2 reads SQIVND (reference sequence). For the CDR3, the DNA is TGTGCCAGTAGTATTCCTACAAGCGGCCCCTACAATGAGCAGTTCTTC. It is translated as CASSIPTSGPYNEQFF. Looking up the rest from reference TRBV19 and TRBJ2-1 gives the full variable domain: DGGITQSPKYLFRKEGQNVTLSCEQNLNHDAMYWYRQDPGQGLRLIYYSQIVNDFQKGDIAEGYSVSREKKESFPLTVTSAQKNPTAFYLCASSIPTSGPYNEQFFGPGTRLTVL.

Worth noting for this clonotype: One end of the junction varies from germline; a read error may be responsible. The CDR3 is CASSFVGQLQEAQYF. CDR3 DNA sequence: TGTGCCAGCAGCTTTGTTGGACAGTTGCAAGAGGCCCAGTACTTC. The chain uses TRBV7-2 and TRBJ2-5, with D possibly being TRBD1 (6 bases). CDR3 length: 15 amino acids. CDR1 and CDR2 from the germline V gene are SGHTA and FQGNSA.

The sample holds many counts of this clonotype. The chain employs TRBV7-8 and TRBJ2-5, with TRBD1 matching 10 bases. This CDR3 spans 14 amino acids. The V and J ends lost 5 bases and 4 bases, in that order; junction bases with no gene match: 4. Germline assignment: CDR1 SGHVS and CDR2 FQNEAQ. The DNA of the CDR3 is TGTGCCAGCAGCCTAGACAGGGGGCGAGAGACCCAGTACTTC. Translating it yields CASSLDRGRETQYF.

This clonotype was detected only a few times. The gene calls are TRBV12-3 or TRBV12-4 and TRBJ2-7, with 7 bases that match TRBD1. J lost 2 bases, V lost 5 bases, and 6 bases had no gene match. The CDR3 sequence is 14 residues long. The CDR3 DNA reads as TGTGCCAGCAGTCAGACAGGGATTACCTACGAGCAGTACTTC. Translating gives CASSQTGITYEQYF.

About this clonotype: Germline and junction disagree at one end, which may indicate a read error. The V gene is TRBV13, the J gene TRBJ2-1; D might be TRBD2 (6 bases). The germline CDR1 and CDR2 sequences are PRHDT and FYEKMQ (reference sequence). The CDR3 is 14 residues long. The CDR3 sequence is CASSLESPGLGSVF. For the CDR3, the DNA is TGTGCCAGCAGCTTAGAATCGCCGGGACTGGGCTCGGTCTTC.

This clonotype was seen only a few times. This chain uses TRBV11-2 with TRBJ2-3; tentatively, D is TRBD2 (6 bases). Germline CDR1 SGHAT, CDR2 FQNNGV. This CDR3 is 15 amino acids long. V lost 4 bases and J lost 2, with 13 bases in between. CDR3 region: CASSSWGTYTDTQYF. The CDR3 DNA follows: TGTGCCAGCAGCTCCTGGGGGACTTACACAGATACGCAGTATTTT.

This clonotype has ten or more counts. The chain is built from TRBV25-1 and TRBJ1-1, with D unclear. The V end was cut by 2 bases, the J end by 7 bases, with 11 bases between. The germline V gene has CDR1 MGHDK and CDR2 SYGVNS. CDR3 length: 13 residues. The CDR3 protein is CASSELSSNEAFF. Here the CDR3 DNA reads TGTGCCAGCAGTGAACTTAGCAGTAATGAAGCTTTCTTT.

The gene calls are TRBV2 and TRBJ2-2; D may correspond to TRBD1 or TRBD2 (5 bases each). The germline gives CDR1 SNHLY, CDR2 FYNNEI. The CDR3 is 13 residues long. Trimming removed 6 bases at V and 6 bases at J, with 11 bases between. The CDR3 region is CASRGDGPGELFF. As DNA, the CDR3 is TGTGCCAGCAGGGGGGACGGTCCCGGGGAGCTGTTTTTT.

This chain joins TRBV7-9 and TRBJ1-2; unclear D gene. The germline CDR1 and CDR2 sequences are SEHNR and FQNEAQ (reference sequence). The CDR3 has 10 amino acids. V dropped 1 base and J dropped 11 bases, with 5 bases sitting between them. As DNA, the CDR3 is TGTGCCAGCAGCTTAGTAGAGTACACCTTC. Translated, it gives CASSLVEYTF.

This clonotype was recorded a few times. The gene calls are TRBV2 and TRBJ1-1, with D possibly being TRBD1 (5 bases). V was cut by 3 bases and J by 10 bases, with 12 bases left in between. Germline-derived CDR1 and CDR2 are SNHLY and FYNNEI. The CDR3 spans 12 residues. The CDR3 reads CASSDFTGGAFF. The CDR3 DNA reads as TGTGCCAGCAGTGATTTTACGGGGGGAGCTTTCTTT. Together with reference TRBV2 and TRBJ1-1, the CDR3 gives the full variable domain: EPEVTQTPSHQVTQMGQEVILRCVPISNHLYFYWYRQILGQKVEFLVSFYNNEISEKSEIFDDQFSVERPDGSNFTLKIRSTKLEDSAMYFCASSDFTGGAFFGQGTRLTVV.

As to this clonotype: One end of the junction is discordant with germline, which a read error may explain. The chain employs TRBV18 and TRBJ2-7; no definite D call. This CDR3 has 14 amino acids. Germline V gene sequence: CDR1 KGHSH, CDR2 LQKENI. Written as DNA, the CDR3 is TGTGCCTGCTCACCTGACGGACCGACCTACGAGCAGTACTTC. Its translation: CACSPDGPTYEQYF.

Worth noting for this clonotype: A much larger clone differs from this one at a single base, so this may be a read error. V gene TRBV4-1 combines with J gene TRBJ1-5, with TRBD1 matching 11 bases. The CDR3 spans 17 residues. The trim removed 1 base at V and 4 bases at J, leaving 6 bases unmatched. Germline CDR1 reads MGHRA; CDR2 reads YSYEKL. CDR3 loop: CASSQGTGGGLNQPQHF. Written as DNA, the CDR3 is TGCGCCAGCAGCCAAGGGACAGGGGGCGGTTTGAATCAGCCCCAGCATTTT.